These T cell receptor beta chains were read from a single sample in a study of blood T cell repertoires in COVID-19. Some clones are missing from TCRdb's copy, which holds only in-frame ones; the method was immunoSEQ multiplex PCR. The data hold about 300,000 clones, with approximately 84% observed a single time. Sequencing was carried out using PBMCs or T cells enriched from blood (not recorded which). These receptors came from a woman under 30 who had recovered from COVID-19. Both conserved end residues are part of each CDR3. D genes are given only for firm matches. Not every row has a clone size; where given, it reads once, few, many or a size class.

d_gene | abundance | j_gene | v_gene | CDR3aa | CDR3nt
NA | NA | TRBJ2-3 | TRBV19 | CASSLTALYTDTQYF | TGTGCCAGTAGTTTGACAGCTCTCTACACAGATACGCAGTATTTT
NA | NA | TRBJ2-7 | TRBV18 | CASSPQTPEGYEQYF | TGTGCCAGCTCACCCCAGACCCCGGAGGGCTACGAGCAGTACTTC
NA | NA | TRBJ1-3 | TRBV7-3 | CASSLLEGTGSGNTIYF | TGTGCCAGCAGCTTATTAGAAGGGACTGGCTCTGGAAACACCATATATTTT
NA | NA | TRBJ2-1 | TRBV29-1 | CSVEDLSEQFF | TGCAGCGTTGAAGATTTGAGTGAGCAGTTCTTC
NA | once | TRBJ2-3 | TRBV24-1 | CATSKGDSGKGNTQYF | TGTGCCACCAGTAAAGGGGACTCGGGTAAAGGGAATACGCAGTATTTT
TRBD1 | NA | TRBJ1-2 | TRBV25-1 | CASSDPGQGADGYTF | TGTGCCAGCAGTGATCCGGGACAGGGGGCTGATGGCTACACCTTC
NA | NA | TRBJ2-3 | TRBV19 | CASSIESGGPTDTQYF | TGTGCCAGTAGTATCGAGTCGGGGGGCCCCACAGATACGCAGTATTTT
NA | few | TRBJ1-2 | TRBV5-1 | CASSLVGESGGYTF | TGCGCCAGCAGCTTGGTCGGGGAGAGTGGCGGCTACACCTTC
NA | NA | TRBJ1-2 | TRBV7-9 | CASSLGAQGYGYTF | TGTGCCAGCAGCTTGGGGGCCCAGGGGTATGGCTACACCTTC
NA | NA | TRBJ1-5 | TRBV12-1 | CASSTGDRVSSNQPQHF | TGTGCCAGCAGCACTGGGGACAGGGTGTCGAGCAATCAGCCCCAGCATTTT
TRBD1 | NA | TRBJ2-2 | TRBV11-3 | CASRDRGGELFF | TGTGCCAGCAGGGACAGGGGCGGGGAGCTGTTTTTT
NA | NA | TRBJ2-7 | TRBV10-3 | CAIGGWTDRNYEQYF | TGTGCCATCGGGGGCTGGACGGACCGCAACTACGAGCAGTACTTC
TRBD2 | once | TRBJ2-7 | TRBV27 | CASSLRHTLAGDPSYEQYF | TGTGCCAGCAGTCTACGACATACACTAGCGGGAGACCCATCCTACGAGCAGTACTTC
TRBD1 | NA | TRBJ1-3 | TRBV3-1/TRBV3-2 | CASSQGTVGNTIYF | TGTGCCAGCAGCCAGGGGACAGTCGGAAACACCATATATTTT
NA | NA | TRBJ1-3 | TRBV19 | CATETVFSGNTIYF | TGTGCCACCGAGACAGTTTTCTCTGGAAACACCATATATTTT
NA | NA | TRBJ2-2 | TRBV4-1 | CASSQVLARFKTGELFF | TGCGCCAGCAGCCAAGTACTCGCACGGTTTAAAACCGGGGAGCTGTTTTTT
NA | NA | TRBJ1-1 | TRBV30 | CAWARGGTTEAFF | TGTGCCTGGGCGAGGGGGGGGACGACTGAAGCTTTCTTT
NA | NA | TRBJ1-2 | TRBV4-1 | CASSQGISEGYGYTF | TGCGCCAGCAGCCAAGGAATCTCGGAGGGCTATGGCTACACCTTC
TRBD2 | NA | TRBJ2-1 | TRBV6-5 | CASSSPGLASVEQFF | TGTGCCAGCAGTTCACCGGGACTAGCATCGGTTGAGCAGTTCTTC
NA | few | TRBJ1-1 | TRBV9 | CASSEASHTEAFF | TGTGCCAGCAGCGAGGCTAGTCACACTGAAGCTTTCTTT